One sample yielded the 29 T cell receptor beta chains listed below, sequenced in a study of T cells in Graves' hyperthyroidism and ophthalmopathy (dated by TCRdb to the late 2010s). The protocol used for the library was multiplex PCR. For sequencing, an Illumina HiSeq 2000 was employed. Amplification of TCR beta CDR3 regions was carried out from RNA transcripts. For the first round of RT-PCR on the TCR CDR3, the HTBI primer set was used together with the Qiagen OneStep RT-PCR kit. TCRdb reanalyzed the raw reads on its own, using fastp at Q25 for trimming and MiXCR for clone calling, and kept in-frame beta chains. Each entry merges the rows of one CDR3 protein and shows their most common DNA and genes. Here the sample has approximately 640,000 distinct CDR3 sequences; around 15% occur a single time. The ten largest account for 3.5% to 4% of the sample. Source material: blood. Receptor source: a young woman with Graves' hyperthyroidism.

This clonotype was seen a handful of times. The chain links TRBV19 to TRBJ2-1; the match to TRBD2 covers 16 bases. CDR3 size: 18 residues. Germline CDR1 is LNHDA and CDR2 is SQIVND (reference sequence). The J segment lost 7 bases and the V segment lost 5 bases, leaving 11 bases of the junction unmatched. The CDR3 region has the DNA TGTGCCAGTAGTCTTTATGCCGGGACTAGCGGGAGGGGAAATGAGCAGTTCTTC. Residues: CASSLYAGTSGRGNEQFF.

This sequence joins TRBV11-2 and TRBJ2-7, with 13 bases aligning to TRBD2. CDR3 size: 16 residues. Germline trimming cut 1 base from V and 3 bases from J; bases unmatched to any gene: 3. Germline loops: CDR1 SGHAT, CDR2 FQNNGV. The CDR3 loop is CASSLGRTSGGYEQYF. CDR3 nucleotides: TGTGCCAGCAGCTTAGGTCGGACTAGCGGGGGCTACGAGCAGTACTTC.

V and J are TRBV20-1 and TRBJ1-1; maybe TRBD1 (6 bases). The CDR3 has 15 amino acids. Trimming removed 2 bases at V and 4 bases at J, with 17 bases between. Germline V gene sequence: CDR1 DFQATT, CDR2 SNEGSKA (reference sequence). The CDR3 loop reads CSARSRREGGTEAFF. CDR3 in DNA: TGCAGTGCTAGATCCAGGAGGGAAGGGGGCACTGAAGCTTTCTTT.

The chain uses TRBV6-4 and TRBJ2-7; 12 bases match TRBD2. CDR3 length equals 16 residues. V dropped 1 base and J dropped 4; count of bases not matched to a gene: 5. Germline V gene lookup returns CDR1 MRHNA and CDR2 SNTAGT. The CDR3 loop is CASSDFGLAGIYEQYF. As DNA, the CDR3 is TGTGCCAGCAGTGACTTTGGACTAGCGGGAATATACGAGCAGTACTTC.

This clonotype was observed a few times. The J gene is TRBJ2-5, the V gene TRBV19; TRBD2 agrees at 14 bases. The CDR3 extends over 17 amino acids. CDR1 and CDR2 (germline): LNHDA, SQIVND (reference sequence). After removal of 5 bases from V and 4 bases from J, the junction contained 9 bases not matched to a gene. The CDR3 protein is CASSFGLAGGGGETQYF. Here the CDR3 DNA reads TGTGCCAGTAGTTTTGGACTAGCGGGAGGAGGAGGAGAGACCCAGTACTTC.

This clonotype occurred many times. The CDR3 DNA sequence: TGTGCCAGCAGTTTTAGGGTGATTGACAGAAACCGGGCTCAAGAGACCCAGTACTTC. It specifies CASSFRVIDRNRAQETQYF. The chain has TRBV28 and TRBJ2-5, with D possibly matching TRBD1 (5 bases). The length of the CDR3 is 19 residues. V shed 3 bases and J shed 2 bases, with 25 bases lying between them. CDR1 and CDR2 from the germline V gene are MDHEN and SYDVKM.

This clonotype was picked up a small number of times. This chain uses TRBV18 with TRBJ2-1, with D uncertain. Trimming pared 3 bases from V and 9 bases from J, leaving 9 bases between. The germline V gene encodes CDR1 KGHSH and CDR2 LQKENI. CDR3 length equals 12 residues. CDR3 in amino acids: CASSPFNSEQFF. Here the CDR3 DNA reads TGTGCCAGCTCACCGTTTAACAGTGAGCAGTTCTTC.

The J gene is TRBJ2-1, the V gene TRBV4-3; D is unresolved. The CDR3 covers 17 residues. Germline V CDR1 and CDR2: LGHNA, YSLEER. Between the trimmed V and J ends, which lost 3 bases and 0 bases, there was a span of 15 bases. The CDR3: CASSHPPAESSYNEQFF. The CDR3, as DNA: TGCGCCAGCAGCCATCCCCCCGCAGAGAGCTCCTACAATGAGCAGTTCTTC.

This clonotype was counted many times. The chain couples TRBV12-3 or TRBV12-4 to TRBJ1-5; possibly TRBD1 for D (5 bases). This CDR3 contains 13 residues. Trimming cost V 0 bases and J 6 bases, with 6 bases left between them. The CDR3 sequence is CASSLAGLQPQHF. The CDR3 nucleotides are TGTGCCAGCAGTTTAGCGGGGCTTCAGCCCCAGCATTTT.

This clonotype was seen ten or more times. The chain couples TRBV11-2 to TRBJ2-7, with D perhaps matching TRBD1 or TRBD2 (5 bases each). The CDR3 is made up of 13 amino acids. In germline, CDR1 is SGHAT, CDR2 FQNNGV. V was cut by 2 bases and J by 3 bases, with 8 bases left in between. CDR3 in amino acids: CASSLQGDYEQYF. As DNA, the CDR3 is TGTGCCAGCAGCTTACAGGGAGACTACGAGCAGTACTTC.

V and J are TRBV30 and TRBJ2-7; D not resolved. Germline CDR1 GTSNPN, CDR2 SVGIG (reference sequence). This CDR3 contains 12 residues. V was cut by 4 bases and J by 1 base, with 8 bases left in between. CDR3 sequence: CAWKAVSYEQYF. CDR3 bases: TGTGCCTGGAAGGCAGTATCCTACGAGCAGTACTTC.

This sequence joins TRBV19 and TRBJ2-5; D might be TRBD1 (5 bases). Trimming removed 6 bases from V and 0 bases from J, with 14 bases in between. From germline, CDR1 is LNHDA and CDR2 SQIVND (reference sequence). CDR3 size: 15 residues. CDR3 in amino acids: CASSRSTVNQETQYF. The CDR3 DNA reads TGTGCCAGTAGCCGCTCGACAGTTAACCAAGAGACCCAGTACTTC.

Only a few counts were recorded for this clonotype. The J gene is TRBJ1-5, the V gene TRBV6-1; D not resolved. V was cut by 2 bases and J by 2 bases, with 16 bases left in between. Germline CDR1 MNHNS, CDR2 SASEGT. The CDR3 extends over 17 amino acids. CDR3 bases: TGTGCCAGCAGTGAATCTTATTGGGGAGGAGGCAATCAGCCCCAGCATTTT. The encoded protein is CASSESYWGGGNQPQHF.

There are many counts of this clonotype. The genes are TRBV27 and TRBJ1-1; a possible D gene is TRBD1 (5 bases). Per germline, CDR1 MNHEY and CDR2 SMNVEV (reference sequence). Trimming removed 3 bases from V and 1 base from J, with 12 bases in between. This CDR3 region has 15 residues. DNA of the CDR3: TGTGCCAGCAGTTTCGGGGGGAGGGGGAACACTGAAGCTTTCTTT. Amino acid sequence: CASSFGGRGNTEAFF.

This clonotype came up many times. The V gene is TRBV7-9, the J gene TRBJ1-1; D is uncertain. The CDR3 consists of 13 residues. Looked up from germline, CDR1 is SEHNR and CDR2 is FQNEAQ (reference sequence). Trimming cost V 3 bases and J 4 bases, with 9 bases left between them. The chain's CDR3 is CASSFRLFTEAFF. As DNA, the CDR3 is TGTGCCAGCAGCTTCAGACTGTTCACTGAAGCTTTCTTT.

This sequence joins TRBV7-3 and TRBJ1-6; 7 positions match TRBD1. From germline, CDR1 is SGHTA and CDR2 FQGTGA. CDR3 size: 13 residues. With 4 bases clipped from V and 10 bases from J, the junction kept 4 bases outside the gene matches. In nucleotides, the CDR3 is TGTGCCAGCAGCTCGACAGGGTCCTCACCCCTCCACTTT. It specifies CASSSTGSSPLHF.

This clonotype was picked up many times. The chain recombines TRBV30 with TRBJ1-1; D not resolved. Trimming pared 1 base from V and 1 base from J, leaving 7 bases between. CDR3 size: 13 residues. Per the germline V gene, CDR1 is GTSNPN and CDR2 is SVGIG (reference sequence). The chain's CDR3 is CAWSEDRNTEAFF. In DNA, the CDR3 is TGTGCCTGGAGTGAGGACCGGAACACTGAAGCTTTCTTT.

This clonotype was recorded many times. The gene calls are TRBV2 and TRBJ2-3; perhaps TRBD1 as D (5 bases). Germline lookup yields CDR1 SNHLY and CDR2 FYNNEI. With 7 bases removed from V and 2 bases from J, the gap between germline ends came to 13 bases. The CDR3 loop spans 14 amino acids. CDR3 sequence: CASKVQVTTDTQYF. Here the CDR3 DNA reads TGTGCCAGCAAGGTACAGGTTACCACAGATACGCAGTATTTT.

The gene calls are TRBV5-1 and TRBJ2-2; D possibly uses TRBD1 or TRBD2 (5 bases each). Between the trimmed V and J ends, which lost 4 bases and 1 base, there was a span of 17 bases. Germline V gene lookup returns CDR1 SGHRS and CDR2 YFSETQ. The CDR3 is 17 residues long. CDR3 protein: CASSLITGTGNTGELFF. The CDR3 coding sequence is TGCGCCAGCAGCCTCATCACCGGGACCGGGAACACCGGGGAGCTGTTTTTT.

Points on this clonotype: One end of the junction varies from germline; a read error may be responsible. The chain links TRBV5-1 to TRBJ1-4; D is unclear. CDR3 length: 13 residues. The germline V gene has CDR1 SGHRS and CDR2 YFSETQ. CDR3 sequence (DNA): TGCGCCGGCAGCTTTTCGGGAAATGAAAAACTGTTTTTT. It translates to CAGSFSGNEKLFF.

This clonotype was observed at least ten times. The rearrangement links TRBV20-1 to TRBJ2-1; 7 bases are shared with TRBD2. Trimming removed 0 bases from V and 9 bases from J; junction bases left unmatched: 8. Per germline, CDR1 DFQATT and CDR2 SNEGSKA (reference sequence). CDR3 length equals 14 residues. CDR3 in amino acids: CSARDLTSQTEQFF. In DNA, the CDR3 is TGCAGTGCTAGAGATCTGACTAGCCAGACTGAGCAGTTCTTC.

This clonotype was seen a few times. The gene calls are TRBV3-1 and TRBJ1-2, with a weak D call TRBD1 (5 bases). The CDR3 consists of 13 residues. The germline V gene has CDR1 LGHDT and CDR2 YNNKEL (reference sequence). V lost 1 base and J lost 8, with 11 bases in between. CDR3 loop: CASSQVGGEGYTF. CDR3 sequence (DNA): TGTGCCAGCAGCCAAGTTGGGGGGGAAGGCTACACCTTC.

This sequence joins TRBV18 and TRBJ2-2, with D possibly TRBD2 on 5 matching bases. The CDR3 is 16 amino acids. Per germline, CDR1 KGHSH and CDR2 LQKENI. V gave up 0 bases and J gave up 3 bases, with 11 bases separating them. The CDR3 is CASSPPSASDTGELFF. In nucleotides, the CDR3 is TGTGCCAGCTCACCACCTAGCGCCTCGGACACCGGGGAGCTGTTTTTT.

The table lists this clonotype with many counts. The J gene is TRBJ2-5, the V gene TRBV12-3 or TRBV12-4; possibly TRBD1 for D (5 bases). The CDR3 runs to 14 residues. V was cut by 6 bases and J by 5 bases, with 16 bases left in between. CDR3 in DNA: TGTGCCAGCAGCCCTCTTAGGGGATGGGAGACCCAGTACTTC. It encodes CASSPLRGWETQYF.

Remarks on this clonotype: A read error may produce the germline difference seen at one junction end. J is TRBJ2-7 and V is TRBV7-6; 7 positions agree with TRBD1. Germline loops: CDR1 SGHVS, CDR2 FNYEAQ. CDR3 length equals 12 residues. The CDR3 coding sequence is TGTGTCAGCAGCTTGGACAGGTCCCCGCAGTACTTC. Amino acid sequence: CVSSLDRSPQYF.

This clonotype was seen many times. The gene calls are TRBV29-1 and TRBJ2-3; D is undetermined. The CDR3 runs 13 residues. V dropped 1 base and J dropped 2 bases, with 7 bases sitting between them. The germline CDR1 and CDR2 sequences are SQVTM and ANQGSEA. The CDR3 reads CSVEGRFTDTQYF. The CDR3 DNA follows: TGCAGCGTTGAAGGGCGGTTCACAGATACGCAGTATTTT.

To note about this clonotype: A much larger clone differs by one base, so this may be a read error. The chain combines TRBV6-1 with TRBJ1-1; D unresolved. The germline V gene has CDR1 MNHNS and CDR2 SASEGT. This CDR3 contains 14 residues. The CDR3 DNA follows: TGTGCCAGCAGTGAAATGGGCAGGATCACTGGAGCTTTCTTT. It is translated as CASSEMGRITGAFF.

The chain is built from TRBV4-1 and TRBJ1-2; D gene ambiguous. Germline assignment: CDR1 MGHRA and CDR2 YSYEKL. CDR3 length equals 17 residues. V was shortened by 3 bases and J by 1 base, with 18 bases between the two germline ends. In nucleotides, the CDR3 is TGCGCCAGCAGCCAGGCTGGACTGAAAGGAAGTAACTATGGCTACACCTTC. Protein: CASSQAGLKGSNYGYTF.

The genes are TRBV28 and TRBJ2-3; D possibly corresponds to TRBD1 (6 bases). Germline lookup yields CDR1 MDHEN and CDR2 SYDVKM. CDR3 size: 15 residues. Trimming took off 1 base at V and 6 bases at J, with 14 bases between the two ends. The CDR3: CASSLSARGVDTQYF. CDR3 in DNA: TGTGCCAGCAGTTTATCCGCCAGGGGAGTGGATACGCAGTATTTT.